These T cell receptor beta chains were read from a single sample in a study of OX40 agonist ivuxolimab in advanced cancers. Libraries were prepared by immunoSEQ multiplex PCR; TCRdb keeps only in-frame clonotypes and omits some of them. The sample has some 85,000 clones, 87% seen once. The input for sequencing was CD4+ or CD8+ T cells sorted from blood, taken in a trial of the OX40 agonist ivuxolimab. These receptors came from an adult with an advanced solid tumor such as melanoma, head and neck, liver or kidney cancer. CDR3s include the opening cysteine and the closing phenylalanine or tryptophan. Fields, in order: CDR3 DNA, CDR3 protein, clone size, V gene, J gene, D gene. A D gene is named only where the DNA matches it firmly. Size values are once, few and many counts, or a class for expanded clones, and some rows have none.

DNA: TGCAGCGTTGAAGACGGGTTTGGGGAGCAGTACTTC; CDR3: CSVEDGFGEQYF; size: once; V: TRBV29-1; J: TRBJ2-7; D: -
DNA: TGTGCCAGCAGCAAAAGACAGGGGAACACTGAAGCTTTCTTT; CDR3: CASSKRQGNTEAFF; size: -; V: TRBV13; J: TRBJ1-1; D: TRBD1
DNA: TGTGCCAGCAGGGAACTAGAAGCGGGAGGTCCGTTCTTC; CDR3: CASRELEAGGPFF; size: -; V: TRBV6-5; J: TRBJ2-1; D: TRBD2
DNA: TGTGCCAGCAGCCCGACATCATACAATGAGCAGTTCTTC; CDR3: CASSPTSYNEQFF; size: once; V: TRBV5-6; J: TRBJ2-1; D: -
DNA: TGTGCCAGCAGCCTAGGAGGACGGCTGAACACTGAAGCTTTCTTT; CDR3: CASSLGGRLNTEAFF; size: -; V: TRBV7-2; J: TRBJ1-1; D: -
DNA: TGTGCCAGCAGTTTCTCAGCAGGTGGGAATCAGCCCCAGCATTTT; CDR3: CASSFSAGGNQPQHF; size: -; V: TRBV28; J: TRBJ1-5; D: -
DNA: TGTGCCAGCAGGGGTGGCGGCGGGGGCTCCTACAATGAGCAGTTCTTC; CDR3: CASRGGGGGSYNEQFF; size: -; V: TRBV2; J: TRBJ2-1; D: TRBD2
DNA: TGTGCCAGCTCATGGGACAGCTCCTACAATGAGCAGTTCTTC; CDR3: CASSWDSSYNEQFF; size: -; V: TRBV18; J: TRBJ2-1; D: TRBD1
DNA: TGTGCCAGCAGAATGAACACTGAAGCTTTCTTT; CDR3: CASRMNTEAFF; size: few; V: TRBV6-5; J: TRBJ1-1; D: -
DNA: TGTGCCAGCAGCTTAGCGTTGGCTGACACAGATACGCAGTATTTT; CDR3: CASSLALADTDTQYF; size: -; V: TRBV7-9; J: TRBJ2-3; D: -
DNA: TGTGCCAGCAGTTTAAGGTTCCGCGGGAGAACCTCCTACGAGCAGTACTTC; CDR3: CASSLRFRGRTSYEQYF; size: -; V: TRBV28; J: TRBJ2-7; D: TRBD2
DNA: TGTGCCAGCAGTTACTCAGGCGAGCAGTACTTC; CDR3: CASSYSGEQYF; size: -; V: TRBV6-6; J: TRBJ2-7; D: -
DNA: TGTGCCAGCATATCTGGGATTTTAGGGAACTATGGCTACACCTTC; CDR3: CASISGILGNYGYTF; size: few; V: TRBV28; J: TRBJ1-2; D: -
DNA: TGTGCCAGCAGCTTACTGGAGTCCCAGGTCTACGAGCAGTACTTC; CDR3: CASSLLESQVYEQYF; size: -; V: TRBV7-9; J: TRBJ2-7; D: -
DNA: TGTGCCAGCAGTGAAGCGCCGAACACCGGGGAGCTGTTTTTT; CDR3: CASSEAPNTGELFF; size: -; V: TRBV6-1; J: TRBJ2-2; D: -
DNA: TGTGCCAGCAGTTACAGTGACAGGGGGCTCGGAAAACTGTTTTTT; CDR3: CASSYSDRGLGKLFF; size: -; V: TRBV6-6; J: TRBJ1-4; D: TRBD1
DNA: TGTGCCAGCAGCTTCGACAGGGATCCAAACTATGGCTACACCTTC; CDR3: CASSFDRDPNYGYTF; size: few; V: TRBV6-4; J: TRBJ1-2; D: TRBD1
DNA: TGCGCCAGCAGCCAAGAGGTGGGGGCGAGCAATCAGCCCCAGCATTTT; CDR3: CASSQEVGASNQPQHF; size: -; V: TRBV4-1; J: TRBJ1-5; D: -
DNA: TGTGCCAGACAGTGGGGAGAGGACTCCCCGGAAGGGCAGTACTTC; CDR3: CARQWGEDSPEGQYF; size: -; V: TRBV19; J: TRBJ2-7; D: -
DNA: TGTGCCAGCACCCCGATCGTAAGCAATCAGCCCCAGCATTTT; CDR3: CASTPIVSNQPQHF; size: -; V: TRBV7-8; J: TRBJ1-5; D: -
DNA: TGTGCCAGCAGTCGCGGACTAGCGGGAGGGGAGACCCAGTACTTC; CDR3: CASSRGLAGGETQYF; size: -; V: TRBV27; J: TRBJ2-5; D: TRBD2
DNA: TGCAGTGCTAGCGGGACTAGCCGTCCGTATTTT; CDR3: CSASGTSRPYF; size: -; V: TRBV20-1; J: TRBJ2-3; D: TRBD2
DNA: TGCGCCAGCGGCTCCGGGAGGGGGGCTAATGAAAAACTGTTTTTT; CDR3: CASGSGRGANEKLFF; size: once; V: TRBV5-1; J: TRBJ1-4; D: -
DNA: TGTGCCAGCAGTGAACTTGTTGGGCGAGGAGAGACCCAGTACTTC; CDR3: CASSELVGRGETQYF; size: -; V: TRBV6-1; J: TRBJ2-5; D: -
DNA: TGTGCCAGCAGCTTACAACCGACAGTGAACACTGAAGCTTTCTTT; CDR3: CASSLQPTVNTEAFF; size: -; V: TRBV11-2; J: TRBJ1-1; D: -
DNA: TGTGCCAGCAGTTCGCGCGGGGGAAACTACGAGCAGTACTTC; CDR3: CASSSRGGNYEQYF; size: -; V: TRBV28; J: TRBJ2-7; D: TRBD2
DNA: TGTGCCAGCAGTCCGCCTCTAGCGGGAGGTGAGCAGTTCTTC; CDR3: CASSPPLAGGEQFF; size: few; V: TRBV2; J: TRBJ2-1; D: TRBD2
DNA: TGTGCCAGTAGTATGATGTCGGGGTACGAGCAGTACTTC; CDR3: CASSMMSGYEQYF; size: -; V: TRBV19; J: TRBJ2-7; D: -
DNA: TGCGCCAGCAGCCCCACTCCGGGGGTACGATCGGGAAACACCATATATTTT; CDR3: CASSPTPGVRSGNTIYF; size: -; V: TRBV5-1; J: TRBJ1-3; D: -
DNA: TGTGCCAGCAGCTTACAGGGGGGCATAGATACGCAGTATTTT; CDR3: CASSLQGGIDTQYF; size: -; V: TRBV7-2; J: TRBJ2-3; D: -
DNA: TGTGCCAGCAGCTTAGCGGCTAGCGGGGCTAACACCGGGGAGCTGTTTTTT; CDR3: CASSLAASGANTGELFF; size: -; V: TRBV7-9; J: TRBJ2-2; D: TRBD2
DNA: TGCAGTGCTAGAGGTACAGGCCAGCAGTTCTTC; CDR3: CSARGTGQQFF; size: -; V: TRBV20-1; J: TRBJ2-1; D: -
DNA: TGTGCCAGCGGATTTGGGCGGGTAAGGGGCGCAGATACGCAGTATTTT; CDR3: CASGFGRVRGADTQYF; size: -; V: TRBV2; J: TRBJ2-3; D: -
DNA: TGTGCCAGCAGTACGCCGCAGGGAGGCTACACCTTC; CDR3: CASSTPQGGYTF; size: -; V: TRBV28; J: TRBJ1-2; D: -
DNA: TGTGCCAGCAGATTCAGGGTATCATATGAGCAGTTCTTC; CDR3: CASRFRVSYEQFF; size: -; V: TRBV6-1; J: TRBJ2-1; D: -
DNA: TGTGCCAGCAGCTGCTTCGGGGACACTCAGGAGACCCAGTACTTC; CDR3: CASSCFGDTQETQYF; size: -; V: TRBV7-2; J: TRBJ2-5; D: -
DNA: TGTGCCAGCAGCTTAGCGGGGGCGGTTACCCAGTACTTC; CDR3: CASSLAGAVTQYF; size: -; V: TRBV11-2; J: TRBJ2-5; D: -
DNA: TGTGCCAGCAGCTTGATAGGACTAGCGGCCCCTCAAGAGACCCAGTACTTC; CDR3: CASSLIGLAAPQETQYF; size: -; V: TRBV5-5; J: TRBJ2-5; D: TRBD2
DNA: TGTGCCAGCAGTATAAGTTACTCACGACAAAGTCGGGCCAACGTCCTGACTTTC; CDR3: CASSISYSRQSRANVLTF; size: -; V: TRBV6-4; J: TRBJ2-6; D: -
DNA: TGTGCCAGCAGTTCACACCGGGACAGGGGGGAGACCCAGTACTTC; CDR3: CASSSHRDRGETQYF; size: -; V: TRBV27; J: TRBJ2-5; D: TRBD1